This is a list of T cell receptor beta chains from one sample in a study of blood T cells in healthy people across ages. In TCRdb, the 5' RACE reads were re-called with MiXCR into one record per CDR3 protein. The sample has about 560,000 distinct CDR3 sequences, roughly a quarter seen once. These records were also assigned to another study, of T cells of mothers and their children.

The specimen was blood. The receptors here all came from a boy aged 2 to 10 in good health. Each CDR3 is given with its conserved first and last residue. A D gene is named only where the DNA matches it firmly. The size field is filled for only some rows; it gives once, few, many or a size class.

>TRBV5-1|-|-|TRBJ2-5|14
TGCGCCAGCAGCCCAGCCGACAGGAAAGAGACCCAGTACTTC
CASSPADRKETQYF
>TRBV15|few|-|TRBJ1-3|15
TGTGCCACCAGCACAGCCAGGGATCCGGGAAACACCATATATTTT
CATSTARDPGNTIYF
>TRBV20-1|-|TRBD2|TRBJ2-7|15
TGCAGTGCTAAGGACTTGGCTAGCGGGAGTCTCGAGCAGTACTTC
CSAKDLASGSLEQYF
>TRBV5-1|few|-|TRBJ2-5|14
TGCGCCAGCAGCTACGCGGCAGTGGGAGAGACCCAGTACTTC
CASSYAAVGETQYF
>TRBV4-2|few|TRBD1|TRBJ2-5|15
TGTGCCAGCAGCCAGACGGGACAGGGAAGTCGGGCCCAGTACTTC
CASSQTGQGSRAQYF
>TRBV20-1|-|-|TRBJ2-3|11
TGCAGTGCGAAGGTTGCAGATACGCAGTATTTT
CSAKVADTQYF
>TRBV12-3/TRBV12-4|-|-|TRBJ1-2|14
TGTGCCAGCAGTTTAGACAAGGGCGCCTATGGCTACACCTTC
CASSLDKGAYGYTF
>TRBV4-3|-|TRBD1|TRBJ1-1|19
TGCGCCAGCAGCCAAGTAAGGACAGGGGAGTTGAAGGCGAACACTGAAGCTTTCTTT
CASSQVRTGELKANTEAFF
>TRBV11-2|few|TRBD1|TRBJ2-3|12
TGTGCCAGCAGTTTAACAGGGGCCCTTTGGTATTTT
CASSLTGALWYF
>TRBV13|few|TRBD1|TRBJ2-5|15
TGTGCCAGCAGCGCCGTACAGGGGGTACAAGAGACCCAGTACTTC
CASSAVQGVQETQYF
>TRBV20-1|many|TRBD2|TRBJ2-1|14
TGCAGTGCTATTGGACTAGCGGTCTACAATGAGCAGTTCTTC
CSAIGLAVYNEQFF
>TRBV29-1|-|TRBD1|TRBJ1-2|14
TGCAGCGTTGAAAACAGGGGGTTTAGCTATGGCTACACCTTC
CSVENRGFSYGYTF
>TRBV20-1|few|-|TRBJ2-4|15
TGCAGTGCTAGAGTTAGACGGGGCGGAGGAAACATTCAGTACTTC
CSARVRRGGGNIQYF
>TRBV11-2|-|TRBD2|TRBJ2-7|17
TGTGCCAGCAGCTTAGGATTTGGGGCGGGGGAGTCCTACGAGCAGTACTTC
CASSLGFGAGESYEQYF
>TRBV5-1|few|-|TRBJ2-5|11
TGCGCCAGCAGAGTGAATCAGACCCAGTACTTC
CASRVNQTQYF
>TRBV5-1|-|-|TRBJ2-3|15
TGCGCCAGCAGCTTGTCGGTTGAGGAAACAGATACGCAGTATTTT
CASSLSVEETDTQYF
>TRBV7-8|-|-|TRBJ2-2|16
TGTGCCAGCAGCGGCTCCTCTAGCGAATCCACCGGGGAGCTGTTTTTT
CASSGSSSESTGELFF
>TRBV29-1|-|-|TRBJ1-3|14
TGCAGCGTTGAAGACGGAAGCTCTGGAAACACCATATATTTT
CSVEDGSSGNTIYF
>TRBV20-1|few|-|TRBJ2-3|13
TGCAGCGGGTCTTGGGGCCGCAATCAGCCCCAGTATTTT
CSGSWGRNQPQYF
>TRBV3-1|-|-|TRBJ2-7|16
TGTGCCAGCAGCCAAAATGGGGCGGGGTCGTCCTACGAGCAGTACTTC
CASSQNGAGSSYEQYF
>TRBV19|-|-|TRBJ1-3|16
TGTGCCAGTAGTATAGAGGACAGACGGCTTGGAAACACCATATATTTT
CASSIEDRRLGNTIYF
>TRBV6-5|-|TRBD1|TRBJ2-1|14
TGTGCCAGCAGTTACGTTCACAGGGGAAGGGAGCAGTTCTTC
CASSYVHRGREQFF
>TRBV20-1|few|-|TRBJ2-7|13
TGCAGTGCTAGCGGGACGATCACCTACGAGCAGTACTTC
CSASGTITYEQYF
>TRBV7-2|few|TRBD1|TRBJ2-3|14
TGTGCCAGCAACGGACAGGGTTACACAGATACGCAGTATTTT
CASNGQGYTDTQYF
>TRBV2|-|-|TRBJ2-3|15
TGTGCCAGCAGTGCTGCGGGAAGGGGGGCAGATACGCAGTATTTT
CASSAAGRGADTQYF
>TRBV2|few|-|TRBJ1-3|13
TGTGCCAGCATACGGGACATAGGAAACACCATATATTTT
CASIRDIGNTIYF
>TRBV6-2/TRBV6-3|-|TRBD1|TRBJ1-2|16
TGTGCCAGCAGTTACGACCTGGCTGGGACAGACTATGGCTACACCTTC
CASSYDLAGTDYGYTF
>TRBV2|few|-|TRBJ1-3|14
TGTGCCAGCCGCCCGACGGTTACTGGAAACACCATATATTTT
CASRPTVTGNTIYF
>TRBV12-3/TRBV12-4|-|TRBD1|TRBJ2-3|14
TGTGCCAGCAGTACAGGGGCCAGCACAGATACGCAGTATTTT
CASSTGASTDTQYF
>TRBV12-3/TRBV12-4|few|TRBD1|TRBJ1-2|14
TGTGCCAGCAGTCACGCCAGGGGGGACTATGGCTACACCTTC
CASSHARGDYGYTF
>TRBV5-5|-|-|TRBJ2-7|15
TGTGCCAGCAGCTTGGTTGTGACACCGACCTACGAGCAGTACTTC
CASSLVVTPTYEQYF
>TRBV25-1|-|-|TRBJ2-6|12
TGTGCCAGCAACTCTGGGGCCAACGTCCTGACTTTC
CASNSGANVLTF
>TRBV9|few|TRBD2|TRBJ2-5|16
TGTGCCAGCAGCGTCGGACTAGCGGGGTCAAGAGAGACCCAGTACTTC
CASSVGLAGSRETQYF
>TRBV4-2|once|TRBD2|TRBJ2-5|15
TGTGCCAGCAGCCAATCAGGCGGGGGGGTAGAGACCCAGTACTTC
CASSQSGGGVETQYF
>TRBV3-1|-|-|TRBJ2-5|15
TGTGCCAGCAGCCCCAGAAGCGGCGGGTGGGAGACCCAGTACTTC
CASSPRSGGWETQYF
>TRBV3-1|-|TRBD2|TRBJ2-7|17
TGTGCCAGCAGCCAAGGAGTATCCGGGACTAGCGCCTACGAGCAGTACTTC
CASSQGVSGTSAYEQYF
>TRBV7-8|-|TRBD2|TRBJ2-3|15
TGTGCCAGCAGCTTACGGCGGGAGCGCACAGATACGCAGTATTTT
CASSLRRERTDTQYF
>TRBV11-2|-|TRBD2|TRBJ2-1|16
TGTGCCAGCAGCTGGGGAGCGGGAGAGGCGGACGGTGAGCAGTTCTTC
CASSWGAGEADGEQFF
>TRBV7-9|few|-|TRBJ1-1|14
TGTGCCAGCAGCCCAGGGAGAGGAGTCACTGAAGCTTTCTTT
CASSPGRGVTEAFF
>TRBV12-3/TRBV12-4|few|-|TRBJ2-5|13
TGTGCCAGCAGTTTAGACACTTCGGAGACCCAGTACTTC
CASSLDTSETQYF
>TRBV6-6|-|-|TRBJ2-7|12
TGTGCCAGCAGTTTTCTCCGGGACTCCCGGTTCTTC
CASSFLRDSRFF
>TRBV29-1|many|-|TRBJ2-1|11
TGCAGCCCGATGTGGAGGGGTGAGCAGTTCTTC
CSPMWRGEQFF